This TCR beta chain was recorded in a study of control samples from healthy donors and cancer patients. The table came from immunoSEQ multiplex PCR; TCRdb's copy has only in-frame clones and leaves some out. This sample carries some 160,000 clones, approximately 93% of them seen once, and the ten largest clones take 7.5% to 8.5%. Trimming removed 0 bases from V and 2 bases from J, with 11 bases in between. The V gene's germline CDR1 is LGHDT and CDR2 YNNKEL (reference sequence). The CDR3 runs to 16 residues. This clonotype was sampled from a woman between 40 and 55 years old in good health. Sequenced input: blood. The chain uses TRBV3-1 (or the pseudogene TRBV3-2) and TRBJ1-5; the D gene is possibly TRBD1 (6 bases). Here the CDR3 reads CASSQEPPGGNQPQHF. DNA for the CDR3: TGTGCCAGCAGCCAAGAACCCCCAGGGGGCAATCAGCCCCAGCATTTT.